The text below deals with one TCR beta chain. The specificity of this receptor is unknown. The record has no base qualities; no much larger clone is one base away. This sample was included in a study of patients and donors after allogeneic stem cell transplantation (dated by TCRdb to 2019 to 2021). The CDR3 holds 17 amino acids from the cysteine to the phenylalanine. CDR3 DNA is the only sequence kept; it has 51 bases, read in frame from the first base. The library was produced with RT-PCR. Sequencing used a NextSeq 550. In TCRdb, the public reads were trimmed at Q25 with fastp and aligned with MiXCR, with productive beta chains retained. Each entry is one CDR3 protein sequence, shown with its most common DNA and genes. Within this sample are 920,000 or so distinct CDR3 sequences, with more than 15% of them counted one time only. Around 5.5% of the sample rests with the top ten.

This receptor was identified in a human donor who was either an allogeneic HSCT recipient or a stem cell or donor lymphocyte infusion donor (not recorded which). It is not recorded whose cells these are; they may come from a transplant donor. Input material: blood, either unsorted or a sorted T cell fraction (not recorded which). The V and J genes are TRBV21-1 and TRBJ1-3. TRBV21-1 is flagged as a pseudogene. Here is the DNA: TGTGCCAGCAGCAAAGCGAAAGACAGGACTAGAGGAAACACCATATATTTT. Its translation is CASSKAKDRTRGNTIYF.